This is a list of T cell receptor beta chains from one sample in a study of T cells after yellow fever vaccination. Via MiXCR, TCRdb re-called the 5' RACE reads, giving one row per CDR3 protein. The table has approximately 120,000 distinct CDR3 sequences, about 7.4% seen once. The specimen comprised CD4+ T cells sorted from PBMCs, sampled more than 8 days after the first yellow fever vaccination. The receptors come from a man in his late teens or twenties who received the YFV17D yellow fever vaccine. Each CDR3 is given with its conserved first and last residue. The D gene is left open where the match is weak. Expanded clones are given a class, and other clones once, few, many or no size at all.

d_call,clone_size,j_call,v_call,cdr3_aa,cdr3_nt
-,many,TRBJ2-5,TRBV6-2/TRBV6-3,CASSYPTVYRGRTQYF,TGTGCCAGCAGTTACCCGACTGTTTATAGGGGGAGGACCCAGTACTTC
-,many,TRBJ2-2,TRBV12-3/TRBV12-4,CASSTGELFF,TGTGCCAGCAGTACCGGGGAGCTGTTTTTT
TRBD1,many,TRBJ2-3,TRBV6-1,CASSLGTGVPDTQYF,TGTGCCAGCAGCCTTGGGACAGGGGTTCCAGATACGCAGTATTTT
-,few,TRBJ1-5,TRBV21-1,CASRIPGGAVKQPQHF,TGTGCCAGCAGAATTCCTGGTGGGGCAGTAAAACAGCCCCAGCATTTT
-,many,TRBJ2-1,TRBV29-1,CSVDRGFTYNEQFF,TGCAGCGTGGATAGGGGCTTTACCTACAATGAGCAGTTCTTC
TRBD1,many,TRBJ2-1,TRBV29-1,CSGRDRASYNEQFF,TGCAGCGGCCGGGACAGGGCTTCCTACAATGAGCAGTTCTTC
TRBD1,many,TRBJ1-2,TRBV4-1,CASRNTGDYGYTF,TGCGCCAGCAGAAACACAGGGGACTATGGCTACACCTTC
TRBD2,-,TRBJ2-3,TRBV5-6,CASSLLGLAGEDTQYF,TGTGCCAGCAGCTTGCTCGGACTAGCGGGGGAAGATACGCAGTATTTT
-,many,TRBJ2-2,TRBV7-9,CASSSLGETGELFF,TGTGCCAGCAGCTCCCTGGGGGAAACCGGGGAGCTGTTTTTT
TRBD1,-,TRBJ1-2,TRBV7-3,CASSLDRVQGYTF,TGTGCCAGCAGCCTCGACAGGGTCCAGGGCTACACCTTC
TRBD1,few,TRBJ2-4,TRBV7-9,CASRRPGQGKNIQYF,TGTGCCAGCAGACGACCGGGACAGGGTAAAAACATTCAGTACTTC
-,few,TRBJ2-3,TRBV7-3,CASSLRSVGDTQYF,TGTGCCAGCAGCTTAAGATCCGTTGGAGATACGCAGTATTTT
-,many,TRBJ2-5,TRBV7-9,CASRRAEETQYF,TGTGCCAGCCGCAGGGCCGAAGAGACCCAGTACTTC
TRBD1,many,TRBJ2-5,TRBV7-2,CASSLDRGETQYF,TGTGCCAGCAGCTTGGACAGGGGAGAGACCCAGTACTTC
-,many,TRBJ1-4,TRBV12-3/TRBV12-4,CASSLVEAGKLFF,TGTGCCAGCAGTTTAGTCGAGGCAGGGAAACTGTTTTTT
-,many,TRBJ2-3,TRBV7-9,CASSPRNPSTDTQYF,TGTGCCAGCAGCCCCCGAAATCCTAGCACAGATACGCAGTATTTT
-,few,TRBJ1-4,TRBV28,CASSTSGEGANEKLFF,TGTGCCAGCAGTACCTCGGGGGAGGGGGCTAATGAAAAACTGTTTTTT
-,many,TRBJ2-2,TRBV24-1,CATSDAANTGELFF,TGTGCCACCAGTGATGCAGCGAACACCGGGGAGCTGTTTTTT
TRBD1,many,TRBJ2-3,TRBV11-2,CASSFKDRMEEDTQYF,TGTGCCAGCAGCTTTAAGGACAGGATGGAGGAAGATACGCAGTATTTT
-,many,TRBJ1-5,TRBV20-1,CSASAFYSNQPQHF,TGCAGTGCTAGTGCGTTTTATAGCAATCAGCCCCAGCATTTT